These 10 T cell receptor beta chains came from one sample sequenced in a study of blood T cell repertoires in COVID-19. Data came from immunoSEQ multiplex PCR; TCRdb stores just in-frame clones and leaves some out. In the table there are 300,000 or so clones, approximately 80% of which are singletons. Sequencing used peripheral blood. The receptor set was obtained from a woman aged 45-65 years with active or convalescent COVID-19.

This rearrangement joins TRBV4-2 to TRBJ2-1, with 13 bases fitting TRBD2. The CDR3 has 16 residues. Trimming cost V 5 bases and J 9 bases; bases outside gene matches: 10. The germline CDR1 and CDR2 sequences are LGHNA and YNFKEQ. CDR3 region: CASSDPGLAGVGEQFF. The CDR3 bases are TGTGCCAGCAGCGACCCAGGACTAGCGGGAGTAGGTGAGCAGTTCTTC.

The gene calls are TRBV29-1 and TRBJ2-2; 12 bases line up with TRBD2. The ends lost 6 bases at V and 7 bases at J; junction bases unmatched: 6. The CDR3 contains 14 residues. CDR1 is SQVTM and CDR2 is ANQGSEA in the germline V gene. The CDR3 DNA reads TGCAGCGTCCGACTAGCGGGAGATGTCGGGGAGCTGTTTTTT. Amino acids: CSVRLAGDVGELFF.

This clone occurred a few times. The chain joins TRBV5-6 to TRBJ2-7, with D tentatively TRBD1 (5 bases). Trimming pared 3 bases from V and 6 bases from J, leaving 13 bases between. CDR1 and CDR2 from the germline V gene are SGHDT and YYEEEE. The CDR3 loop spans 13 amino acids. CDR3 region: CASSSARGSEQYF. CDR3 bases: TGTGCCAGCAGCTCAGCAAGGGGTAGCGAGCAGTACTTC. The variable domain in full, with the rest retrieved from reference TRBV5-6 and TRBJ2-7, is DAGVTQSPTHLIKTRGQQVTLRCSPKSGHDTVSWYQQALGQGPQFIFQYYEEEERQRGNFPDRFSGHQFPNYSSELNVNALLLGDSALYLCASSSARGSEQYFGPGTRLTVT.

The genes are TRBV27 and TRBJ2-7; 8 bases fit TRBD1. The V gene's germline CDR1 is MNHEY and CDR2 SMNVEV (reference sequence). The ends lost 6 bases at V and 3 bases at J; junction bases unmatched: 4. This CDR3 contains 13 residues. The DNA of the CDR3 is TGTGCCAGCAGCATCACAGGGGGCTACGAGCAGTACTTC. Translation: CASSITGGYEQYF.

This clone was seen more than once but under ten times. The CDR3 spells CATSRPQAEGQPQHF. The CDR3 nucleotides are TGTGCCACCAGCAGACCACAGGCCGAAGGTCAGCCCCAGCATTTT. This chain connects TRBV15 to TRBJ1-5; D might be TRBD1 (5 bases). There are 15 residues in the CDR3. Trimming removed 2 bases at V and 6 bases at J, with 14 bases between. CDR1 LNHNV and CDR2 YYDKDF come from the germline V gene (reference sequence).

The table lists this clone with a count of one. The chain couples TRBV10-3 to TRBJ2-1, with 9 bases lining up with TRBD1. Trimming cost V 8 bases and J 6 bases; bases outside gene matches: 11. CDR1 ENHRY and CDR2 SYGVKD come from the germline V gene. This CDR3 spans 15 amino acids. CDR3 amino acids: CAIGSPGQGSNEQFF. In nucleotides, the CDR3 is TGTGCCATCGGATCACCGGGACAGGGATCCAATGAGCAGTTCTTC.

The chain has TRBV3-1 (or the pseudogene TRBV3-2) and TRBJ1-1, with D unclear. The CDR3 length is 14 residues. The ends were cut back, 3 bases at V and 5 bases at J, with 13 bases in the middle. Germline loops: CDR1 LGHDT, CDR2 YNNKEL (reference sequence). CDR3 DNA: TGTGCCAGCAGCCACCCACGGGGAGGTACTGAAGCTTTCTTT. Amino acids: CASSHPRGGTEAFF.

The chain carries TRBV11-3 and TRBJ2-1; the D gene is possibly TRBD2 (5 bases). V lost 4 bases and J 1 base, leaving 11 bases between the germline ends. The V gene's germline CDR1 is SGHNT and CDR2 YENEEA. CDR3 length equals 15 residues. CDR3 amino acids: CASSSAGPSYNEQFF. The CDR3 DNA sequence: TGTGCCAGCAGCTCGGCGGGTCCGTCCTACAATGAGCAGTTCTTC.

The chain has TRBV30 and TRBJ2-7; 8 bases agree with TRBD1. J gave up 3 bases and V 3 bases, and 7 bases lay outside the gene matches. Germline values: CDR1 GTSNPN, CDR2 SVGIG (reference sequence). The CDR3 consists of 14 residues. The CDR3, as DNA: TGTGCCTGGAGGGTGCCCGGGACAGGCTACGAGCAGTACTTC. Protein sequence: CAWRVPGTGYEQYF.

The rearrangement uses TRBV10-1 and TRBJ2-3, with no clear D. The germline CDR1 and CDR2 sequences are WNHNN and SYGVQD (reference sequence). V was cut by 6 bases and J by 4 bases, with 17 bases left in between. The CDR3 totals 15 residues. DNA of the CDR3: TGCGCCAGCAGGCCCAGAGACCCGCAGGCAGATACGCAGTATTTT. Protein sequence: CASRPRDPQADTQYF.